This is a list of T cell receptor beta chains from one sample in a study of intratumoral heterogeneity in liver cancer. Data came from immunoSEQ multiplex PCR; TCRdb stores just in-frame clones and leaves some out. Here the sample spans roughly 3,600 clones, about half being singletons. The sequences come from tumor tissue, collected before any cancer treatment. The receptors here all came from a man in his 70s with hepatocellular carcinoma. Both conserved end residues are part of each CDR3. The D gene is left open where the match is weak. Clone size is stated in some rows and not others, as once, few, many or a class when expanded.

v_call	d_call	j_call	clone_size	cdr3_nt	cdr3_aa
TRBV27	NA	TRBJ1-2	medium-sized	TGTGCCAGCAGTTTATCAGGGAACTATGGCTACACCTTC	CASSLSGNYGYTF
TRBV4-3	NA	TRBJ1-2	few	TGCGCCAGCAGCCAAGATAAGGCGGGGGGCTCCGGCTACACCTTC	CASSQDKAGGSGYTF
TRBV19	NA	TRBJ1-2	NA	TGTGCCAGTAGCACAATAATGACACTGAACTATGGCTACACCTTC	CASSTIMTLNYGYTF
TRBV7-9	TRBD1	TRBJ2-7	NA	TGTGCCAGCAGCCGAGGGACAGGGGGCTACGAGCAGTACTTC	CASSRGTGGYEQYF
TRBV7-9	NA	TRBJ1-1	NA	TGTGCCAGCAGCTTAGGTCGCCATCCTGTCGCTGAAGCTTTCTTT	CASSLGRHPVAEAFF
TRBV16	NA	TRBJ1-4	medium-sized	TGTGCCAGCAGCCAATCGCAGGGCAGTAATGAAAAACTGTTTTTT	CASSQSQGSNEKLFF
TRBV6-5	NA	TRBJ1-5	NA	TGTGCCAGCAGAGGTCTCGAACGCAATCAGCCCCAGCATTTT	CASRGLERNQPQHF
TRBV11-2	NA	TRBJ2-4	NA	TGTGCCAGCAGCTTAGGTCCAGGGGTCATTCAGTACTTC	CASSLGPGVIQYF
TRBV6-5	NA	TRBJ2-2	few	TGTGCCAGCAGTTACTTCGGTCTGAACACCGGGGAGCTGTTTTTT	CASSYFGLNTGELFF
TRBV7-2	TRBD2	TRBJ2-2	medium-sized	TGTGCCAGCAGCTTAATCCTAGCGGTTACCGGGGAGCTGTTTTTT	CASSLILAVTGELFF
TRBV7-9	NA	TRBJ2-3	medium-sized	TGTGCCAGCAGCTCGGACGGGGGTGGTACGCAGTATTTT	CASSSDGGGTQYF
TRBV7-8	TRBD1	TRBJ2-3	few	TGTGCCAGCAGCTATCAGGGGGCAAGCACAGATACGCAGTATTTT	CASSYQGASTDTQYF
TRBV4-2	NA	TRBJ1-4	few	TGTGCCAGCAGCCAAGGGGTATGGGAAAAACTGTTTTTT	CASSQGVWEKLFF
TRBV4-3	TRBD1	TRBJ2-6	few	TGCGCCAGCAGCCAAGGTTCGGGGACAGGGAGCGGGGCCAACGTCCTGACTTTC	CASSQGSGTGSGANVLTF
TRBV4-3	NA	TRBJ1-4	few	TGCGCCAGCAGCCAATCTGGGGCAACTAATGAAAAACTGTTTTTT	CASSQSGATNEKLFF
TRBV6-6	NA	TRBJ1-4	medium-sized	TGTGCCAGCAGTTGGCCTGGAGACGGTGAAAAACTGTTTTTT	CASSWPGDGEKLFF